This T cell receptor beta chain is drawn from a study of control samples from healthy donors and cancer patients. The germline V gene has CDR1 LNHDA and CDR2 SQIVND (reference sequence). V was cut by 0 bases and J by 1 base, with 4 bases left in between. The CDR3 has 15 residues. TCRdb keeps only in-frame clones here, not all; method: immunoSEQ multiplex PCR. The data show approximately 74,000 clones, about 95% seen once. The rearrangement joins TRBV19 to TRBJ2-6; D uncertain. This clonotype was sampled from a woman between 25 and 40 years old in good health. Material for sequencing was blood. DNA of the CDR3: TGTGCCAGTAGTATAGACGGGTCTGGGGCCAACGTCCTGACTTTC. It translates to CASSIDGSGANVLTF.